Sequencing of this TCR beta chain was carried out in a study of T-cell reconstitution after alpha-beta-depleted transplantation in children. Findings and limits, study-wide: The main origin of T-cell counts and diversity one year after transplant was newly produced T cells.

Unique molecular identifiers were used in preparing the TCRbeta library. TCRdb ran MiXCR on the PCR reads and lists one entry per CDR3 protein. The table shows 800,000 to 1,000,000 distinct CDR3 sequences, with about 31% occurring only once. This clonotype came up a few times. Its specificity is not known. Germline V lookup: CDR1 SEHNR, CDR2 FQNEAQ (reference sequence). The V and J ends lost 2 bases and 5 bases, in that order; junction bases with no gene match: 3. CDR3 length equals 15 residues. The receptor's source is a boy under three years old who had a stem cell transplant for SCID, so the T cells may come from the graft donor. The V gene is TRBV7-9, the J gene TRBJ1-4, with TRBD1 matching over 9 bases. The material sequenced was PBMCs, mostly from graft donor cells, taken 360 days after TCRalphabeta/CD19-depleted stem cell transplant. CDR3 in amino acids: CASSLTGGFNEKLFF. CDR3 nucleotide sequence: TGTGCCAGCAGCTTAACAGGGGGCTTCAATGAAAAACTGTTTTTT.